This T cell receptor beta chain was sequenced during a study of CD8+CD57+ T cells in acquired aplastic anemia listed by TCRdb under 2018. Notes on the research overall: Extracted DNA from sorted CD4+ and CD8+ cells averaged around 2.9 ug, ranging from roughly 0.2 to 30 ug. Findings and caveats that apply to the study as a whole: Although 25 to 30 CD8+ CDR3 sequences were shared by patients and controls, these sequences appeared highly expressed in patients and within the immunodominant clones of patients. CD8+ Simpson's diversity did not differ significantly between patients and healthy controls (P=0.060).

Profiling of TCR beta VDJ combinations and CDR3 sequences used genomic DNA as the template. An Illumina HiSeq 2000 was the platform used for TCR repertoire sequencing. Under the source paper's analysis protocol: Repertoires were assessed using TRBV/TRBJ rearrangement plots, CDR3 size and DJ length profiles, and Simpson's diversity index. The most abundant DNA sequence in the deep sequencing data was taken as the immunodominant clone. CDR3 amino acid sequences were screened for sharing across subjects and compared with published repertoires and the VDJdb database. In-frame beta chains were kept once TCRdb had trimmed the public reads at Q25 with fastp and called clones with MiXCR. Every entry covers one CDR3 protein and lists the most common genes and DNA from its rows. What appears here as the V and J calls and clone size reflects TCRdb's work, not the paper's. The sample data list 250,000 to 350,000 distinct CDR3 sequences, and 50% to 70% of these were observed just once. The ten biggest clones cover approximately 8% of the sample.

The study deep-sequenced TCR repertoires of sorted CD4+ and CD8+ blood T cells from severe aplastic anemia patients and healthy subjects. Ficoll-Paque density gradient centrifugation was used to isolate peripheral blood mononuclear cells. CD4+ and CD8+ T cells were sorted by FACS or magnetic beads before DNA extraction. V loses 5 bases of germline sequence and J loses 9 bases, and the interval between the two ends is 17 bases. Taken from cysteine to phenylalanine, the CDR3 has 13 residues. Only the CDR3 region is kept as DNA, spanning 39 bases read in frame from base 1. Via the germline V gene (reference sequence), CDR1 is DFQATT and CDR2 SNEGSKA. Worth noting for this clonotype: This clone's antigen is unknown. Base-call qualities are not available, and no considerably larger clone is one nucleotide away.

The sample consisted of sorted CD4+, CD8+, or CD8+CD57+ T cells (not recorded which) from PBMCs. This clonotype was obtained from a human donor with severe aplastic anemia or a healthy control (not recorded which). The chain employs TRBV20-1 and TRBJ1-5; TRBD1 is a possible D gene, resting on 5 matching bases. CDR3 region: CSASVQGESPQHF. The nucleotide sequence is TGCAGTGCTTCCGTGCAGGGCGAATCGCCCCAGCATTTT.